One and the same sample provided the 5 T cell receptor beta chains below, sequenced in a study of T cell responses to AZD1222 COVID-19 vaccine. This table comes from immunoSEQ multiplex PCR, and its TCRdb copy is limited to in-frame clones, with some not included. The repertoire holds 150,000 to 200,000 clones, with 90% to 95% as singletons. This sample comprised peripheral blood, obtained on day 0 of AZD1222 vaccination. Receptor source: an adult in good health.

This rearrangement joins TRBV15 to TRBJ2-7, with TRBD1 as a possible D gene (6 bases). CDR3 length equals 13 residues. Trimming removed 5 bases from V and 5 bases from J, with 13 bases in between. In germline, CDR1 is LNHNV, CDR2 YYDKDF (reference sequence). CDR3 bases: TGTGCCACCAGCCTCAGGGGTTTCGACGAGCAGTACTTC. Protein: CATSLRGFDEQYF.

The chain joins TRBV9 to TRBJ1-4, with D possibly matching TRBD1 (5 bases). This CDR3 is built from 14 residues. Germline loops: CDR1 SGDLS, CDR2 YYNGEE. Trimming took 4 bases from V and 4 from J, leaving 11 bases between them. The DNA of the CDR3 is TGTGCCAGCAGCCCGGGACGGCTTAATGAAAAACTGTTTTTT. This encodes CASSPGRLNEKLFF.

This clone was picked up one time. The chain carries TRBV9 and TRBJ1-2, with D possibly matching TRBD1 (6 bases). The V end was cut by 4 bases, the J end by 8 bases, with 12 bases between. CDR1 and CDR2 from the germline V gene are SGDLS and YYNGEE. The CDR3 has 12 amino acids. CDR3 loop: CASSPGGEGYTF. The CDR3 bases are TGTGCCAGCAGCCCGGGGGGCGAGGGCTACACCTTC.

J is TRBJ1-2 and V is TRBV12-3 or TRBV12-4; possible D gene TRBD1, 5 bases. The CDR3 loop spans 12 amino acids. V was pared by 6 bases and J by 7 bases, with 12 bases between. The DNA for the CDR3 is TGTGCCAGCAGGATTGGTGGGGCTGGCTACACCTTC. It codes for CASRIGGAGYTF.

This clone has a single count. One end of the junction does not line up with germline, which may come from a read error. The genes are TRBV7-7 and TRBJ2-3; D ambiguous. CDR1 is SSHAT and CDR2 is FNYEAQ in the germline V gene (reference sequence). This CDR3 has 15 residues. For the CDR3, the DNA is TGTGCTAGCAGCTTAGGGCAGTATAACACAGATACGCAGTATTTT. It yields the protein CASSLGQYNTDTQYF.